This TCR beta chain was captured by sequencing in a study of cytomegalovirus exposure and HLA in healthy donors. Findings of the study overall: It was in a later analysis that TCR association rates were seen to vary by HLA locus, highest for DRB1 and lowest for HLA-C. Later analysis revealed greater clonal expansion in HLA-associated TCR beta chains than in equally common others. Trimming of TCR beta V- and J-genes showed a link, identified in a later analysis, to a missense DCLRE1C variant.

PCR involved 60 Vbeta and 13 Jbeta primers. Some clones are missing from TCRdb's copy, which holds only in-frame ones; the method was immunoSEQ multiplex PCR. The data show 75,000 to 100,000 clones, with less than 70% seen just once and less than 1.5% held by the top ten. On this clone: The antigen is unknown.

The CDR3 runs to 13 residues. V was shortened by 4 bases and J by 9 bases, with 13 bases between the two germline ends. From germline, CDR1 is SNHLY and CDR2 FYNNEI. V and J are TRBV2 and TRBJ1-5; the D is unclear. The origin of this receptor is a female donor in good health and CMV-seronegative. The sample consisted of PBMCs. The CDR3, as DNA: TGTGCCAGCAGTGTTAGCGGGATGAGGCCCCAGCATTTT. As protein: CASSVSGMRPQHF.